The T cell receptor beta chain under discussion was sequenced for a study of blood T cell repertoires in COVID-19. Study-level information: Acute-phase and convalescent COVID-19 samples originated in the United States, Italy and Spain.

The study recruited people aged roughly 18 to 89 years across about 25 US areas. Participants' reported clinical history set cohort assignment. All recovered Cohort 3 donors got two negative PCRs, got clearance, or saw symptom resolution. Method: immunoSEQ multiplex PCR; TCRdb's copy keeps in-frame clones and lacks some. Of about 150,000 clones in the sample, around four fifths were seen once. Germline values: CDR1 WNHNN, CDR2 SYGVQD (reference sequence). The CDR3 spans 16 residues. V was trimmed by 5 bases and J by 2 bases, leaving 15 bases between them. The chain couples TRBV10-1 to TRBJ2-2; no clear D gene. The sequenced sample was PBMCs or T cells enriched from blood (not recorded which). This receptor was obtained from a woman in her forties or fifties who had recovered from COVID-19. The DNA for the CDR3 is TGCGCCAGCAGTCTAGGCGATACCCTAAACACCGGGGAGCTGTTTTTT. This encodes CASSLGDTLNTGELFF.